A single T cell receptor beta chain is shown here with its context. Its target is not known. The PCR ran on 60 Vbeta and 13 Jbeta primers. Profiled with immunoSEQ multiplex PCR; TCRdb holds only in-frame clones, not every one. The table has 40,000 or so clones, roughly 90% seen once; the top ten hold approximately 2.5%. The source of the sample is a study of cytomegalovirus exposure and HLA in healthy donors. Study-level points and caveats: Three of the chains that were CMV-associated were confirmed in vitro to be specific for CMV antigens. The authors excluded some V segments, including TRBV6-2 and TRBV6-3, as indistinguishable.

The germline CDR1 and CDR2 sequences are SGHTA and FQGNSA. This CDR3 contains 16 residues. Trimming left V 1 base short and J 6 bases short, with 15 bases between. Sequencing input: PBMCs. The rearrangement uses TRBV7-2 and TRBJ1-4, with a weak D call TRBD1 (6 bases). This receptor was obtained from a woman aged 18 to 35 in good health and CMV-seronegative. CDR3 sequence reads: CASSLERGGLHEKLFF. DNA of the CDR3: TGTGCCAGCAGCTTAGAGAGGGGGGGGCTACATGAAAAACTGTTTTTT.